Here is one T cell receptor (beta chain) with its context. This sample stems from a study of blood T cell repertoires in COVID-19. The table came from immunoSEQ multiplex PCR; TCRdb's copy has only in-frame clones and leaves some out. The data contain about 73,000 clones, roughly 80% of them seen just once; the ten biggest clones take up over 20%. The sequenced sample was peripheral blood. The clonotype originates from a man aged 60 to 75 with acute or convalescent COVID-19.

CDR3 amino acids: CASKANTEAFF. CDR3 in DNA: TGTGCCAGCAAAGCAAACACTGAAGCTTTCTTT. The genes are TRBV25-1 and TRBJ1-1; D is undetermined. In germline, CDR1 is MGHDK, CDR2 SYGVNS. Trimming stripped 7 bases from V and 2 bases from J, with 5 bases between. The CDR3 covers 11 residues. Filled out from reference TRBV25-1 and TRBJ1-1, the complete variable domain reads EADIYQTPRYLVIGTGKKITLECSQTMGHDKMYWYQQDPGMELHLIHYSYGVNSTEKGDLSSESTVSRIRTEHFPLTLESARPSHTSQYLCASKANTEAFFGQGTRLTVV.